The clone carrying this T cell receptor (beta chain) came up many times. Next came a second PCR, run for about 7 to 12 cycles, which used a sample-barcoded 5' primer along with a J-beta primer mix. A single record per CDR3 protein comes from TCRdb applying MiXCR to the 5' RACE reads. The sample carries about 1.5 million distinct CDR3 sequences, roughly 43% recorded once. The data are from a study of blood T cells in healthy people across ages. Looked up from germline, CDR1 is DFQATT and CDR2 is SNEGSKA (reference sequence). The CDR3 length is 11 residues. This clonotype was obtained from a woman aged 18-29 years in good health. Specimen: blood. The rearrangement uses TRBV20-1 and TRBJ2-3; either TRBD1 or TRBD2 may fit D (5 bases each). The CDR3 is CSVLGADTQYF. CDR3 nucleotides: TGCAGCGTCTTGGGGGCAGATACGCAGTATTTT.